This T cell receptor (beta chain) was captured by sequencing in a study of blood T cell repertoires in COVID-19. Whole-study context: COVID-19 samples, acute and convalescent, were from the United States, Italy and Spain. In each case, the material was cDNA or gDNA derived from T cells, B-cell-depleted T cells, or PBMCs.

Germline loops: CDR1 LGHNA, CDR2 YNFKEQ. The CDR3 runs 18 residues. After removal of 4 bases from V and 0 bases from J, the junction contained 8 bases not matched to a gene. In the study's own analysis: Reference gene primer amplification gave nucleated cell count estimates. Assay: immunoSEQ multiplex PCR; the TCRdb copy retains only in-frame clones and omits some. Clonal size and the V and J genes are those of that table, whereas D and trimming came from the DNA. The sample lists fewer than 120,000 clones; around 79% were seen once. The sample taken for sequencing was peripheral blood. The V and J genes are TRBV4-2 and TRBJ2-5; 13 bases are a match to TRBD2. The TCR originated in a woman of 80 years or more with active or convalescent COVID-19. The DNA of the CDR3 is TGTGCCAGCAGCCCGGGACTAGCGGGGAGATCCTACCAAGAGACCCAGTACTTC. It encodes CASSPGLAGRSYQETQYF.